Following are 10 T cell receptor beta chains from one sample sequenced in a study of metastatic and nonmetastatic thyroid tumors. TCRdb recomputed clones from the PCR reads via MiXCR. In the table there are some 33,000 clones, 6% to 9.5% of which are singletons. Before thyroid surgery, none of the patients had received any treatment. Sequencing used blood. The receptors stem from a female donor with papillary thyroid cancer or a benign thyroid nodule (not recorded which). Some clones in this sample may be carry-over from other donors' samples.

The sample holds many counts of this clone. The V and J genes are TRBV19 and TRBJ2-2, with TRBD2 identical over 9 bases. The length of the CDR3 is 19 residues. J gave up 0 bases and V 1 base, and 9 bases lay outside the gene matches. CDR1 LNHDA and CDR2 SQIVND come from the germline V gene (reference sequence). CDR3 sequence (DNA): TGTGCCAGTAGTATAGGCCCTTCTGGCGGGGGGGCGAACACCGGGGAGCTGTTTTTT. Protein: CASSIGPSGGGANTGELFF.

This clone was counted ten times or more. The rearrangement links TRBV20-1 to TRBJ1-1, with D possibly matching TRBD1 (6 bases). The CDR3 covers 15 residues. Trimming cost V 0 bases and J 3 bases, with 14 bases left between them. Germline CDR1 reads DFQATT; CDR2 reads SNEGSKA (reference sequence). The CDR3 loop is CSARDAKGGDTEAFF. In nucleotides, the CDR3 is TGCAGTGCTAGAGATGCTAAAGGGGGGGACACTGAAGCTTTCTTT.

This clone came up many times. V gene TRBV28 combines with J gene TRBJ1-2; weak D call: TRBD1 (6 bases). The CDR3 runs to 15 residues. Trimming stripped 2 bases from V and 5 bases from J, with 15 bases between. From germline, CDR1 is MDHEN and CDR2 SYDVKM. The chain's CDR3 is CASSLGAGGTYGYTF. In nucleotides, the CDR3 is TGTGCCAGCAGTTTAGGGGCGGGAGGGACATATGGCTACACCTTC.

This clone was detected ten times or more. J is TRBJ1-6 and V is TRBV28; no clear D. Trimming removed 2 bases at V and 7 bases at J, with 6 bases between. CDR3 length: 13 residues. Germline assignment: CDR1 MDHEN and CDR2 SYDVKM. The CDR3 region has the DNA TGTGCCAGCAGTTTAGAGGGCAATTCACCCCTCCACTTT. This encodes CASSLEGNSPLHF.

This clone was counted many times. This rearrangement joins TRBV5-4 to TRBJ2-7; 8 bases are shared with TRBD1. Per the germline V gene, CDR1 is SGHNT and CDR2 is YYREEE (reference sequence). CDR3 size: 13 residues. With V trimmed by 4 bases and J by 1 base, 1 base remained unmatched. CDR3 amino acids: CASSDRGSYEQYF. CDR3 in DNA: TGTGCCAGCAGCGACAGGGGATCCTACGAGCAGTACTTC.

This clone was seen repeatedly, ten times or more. The DNA of the CDR3 is TGTGCCTGGACCCAGAGGGGTCTGAACACTGAAGCTTTCTTT. Translated: CAWTQRGLNTEAFF. V is TRBV30 and J is TRBJ1-1; a weak D match, TRBD1 (5 bases). CDR3 length: 14 amino acids. V was shortened by 4 bases and J by 0 bases, with 12 bases between the two germline ends. The V gene's germline CDR1 is GTSNPN and CDR2 SVGIG (reference sequence). Based on the CDR3 plus reference TRBV30 and TRBJ1-1, the full variable domain is SQTIHQWPATLVQPVGSPLSLECTVEGTSNPNLYWYRQAAGRGLQLLFYSVGIGQISSEVPQNLSASRPQDRQFILSSKKLLLSDSGFYLCAWTQRGLNTEAFFGQGTRLTVV.

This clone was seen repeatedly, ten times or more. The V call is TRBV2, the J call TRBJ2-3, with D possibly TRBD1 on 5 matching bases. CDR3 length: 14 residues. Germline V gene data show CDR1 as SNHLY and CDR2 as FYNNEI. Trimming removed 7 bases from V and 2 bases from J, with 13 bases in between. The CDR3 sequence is CASTDIPHTDTQYF. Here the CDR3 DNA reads TGTGCCAGCACGGACATACCCCACACAGATACGCAGTATTTT.

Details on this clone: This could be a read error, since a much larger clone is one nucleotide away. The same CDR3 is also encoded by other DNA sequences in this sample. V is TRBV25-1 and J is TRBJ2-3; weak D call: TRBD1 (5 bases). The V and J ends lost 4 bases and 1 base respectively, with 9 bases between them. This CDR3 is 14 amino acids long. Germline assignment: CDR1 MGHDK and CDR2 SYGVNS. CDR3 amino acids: CASSAGQGTDTQYF. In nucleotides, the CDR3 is TGTGCCAGCAGTGCAGGGCAGGGCACAGATACGCAGTATTTT.

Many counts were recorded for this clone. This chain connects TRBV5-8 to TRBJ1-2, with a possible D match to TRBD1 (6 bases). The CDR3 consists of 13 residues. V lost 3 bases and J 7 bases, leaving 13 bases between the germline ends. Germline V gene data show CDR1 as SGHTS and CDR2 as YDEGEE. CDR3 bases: TGTGCCAGCAGCTGGGACACCAAGAGTGGCTACACCTTC. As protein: CASSWDTKSGYTF.

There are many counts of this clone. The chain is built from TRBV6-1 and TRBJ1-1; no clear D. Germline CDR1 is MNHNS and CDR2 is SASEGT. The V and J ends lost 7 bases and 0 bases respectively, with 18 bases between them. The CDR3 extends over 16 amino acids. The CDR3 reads CASNPYVGEMNTEAFF. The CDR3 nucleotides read TGTGCCAGCAACCCTTACGTCGGGGAAATGAACACTGAAGCTTTCTTT.